One T cell receptor beta chain is described in this entry. The antigen remains unidentified. This sample was included in a study of response to subunit inactivated influenza vaccine. Study-level findings and limits: Authors proposed each seasonal influenza vaccination draws in few new T cells.

From the RT-PCR reads, TCRdb called clonotypes with MiXCR, one entry per CDR3 protein. Of under 750,000 distinct CDR3 sequences in the sample, 12% were seen once. Trimming stripped 6 bases from V and 4 bases from J, with 16 bases between. CDR3 length equals 14 residues. Germline loops: CDR1 ENHRY, CDR2 SYGVKD. The chain links TRBV10-3 to TRBJ2-7, with D possibly being TRBD2 (5 bases). The origin of this receptor is a man between 45 and 60 years old who received an inactivated influenza vaccine. The sequencing here drew on PBMCs from blood, taken on the day of vaccination. The CDR3: CAISAPDGRYEQYF. CDR3 sequence (DNA): TGTGCCATCAGCGCCCCCGATGGGAGATACGAGCAGTACTTC.